The present entry profiles one TCR beta chain with its context. The V and J ends lost 7 bases and 5 bases, in that order; junction bases with no gene match: 8. The CDR3 totals 14 residues. The germline CDR1 and CDR2 sequences are LNHDA and SQIVND (reference sequence). The source of the sample is a study of blood T cell repertoires in COVID-19. The data were produced by immunoSEQ multiplex PCR, yet TCRdb's version contains in-frame clones alone and is incomplete. The repertoire consists of approximately 270,000 clones, with 88% occurring once and the leading ten covering approximately 1.3%. The origin of this receptor is a man older than 75 with acute or convalescent COVID-19. The chain links TRBV19 to TRBJ1-5; 7 nucleotides match TRBD1. What was sequenced was peripheral blood. The DNA for the CDR3 is TGTGCCAGTACCATACAGGGGTACGATCAGCCCCAGCATTTT. This translates into CASTIQGYDQPQHF.